The 19 T cell receptor beta chains given below trace back to one sample, sequenced in a study of shared clonotypes between healthy human individuals. Produced via immunoSEQ multiplex PCR; TCRdb's table is partial and in-frame only. The sample lists 2.3 million or so clones; roughly 93% were seen once. Sequenced material: naive CD4+ T cells from PBMCs. The subset: CD45RA+ positively selected. These receptors were obtained from a young man in good health. Some clones in this sample may be carry-over from other donors' samples.

This chain connects TRBV4-2 to TRBJ2-1; TRBD2 agrees at 9 bases. This CDR3 is built from 19 residues. Germline CDR1 LGHNA, CDR2 YNFKEQ. Trimming removed 0 bases from V and 5 bases from J; junction bases left unmatched: 14. The CDR3 DNA reads as TGTGCCAGCAGCCAAGACGTGGCGGGAGGGCCGATGTCCCACAATGAGCAGTTCTTC. It codes for CASSQDVAGGPMSHNEQFF.

J is TRBJ2-3 and V is TRBV7-6, with 14 bases lining up with TRBD2. This CDR3 region has 15 residues. V shed 5 bases, J shed 8 bases, and the junction held 6 bases outside the gene matches. Looked up from germline, CDR1 is SGHVS and CDR2 is FNYEAQ. CDR3 residues: CASSLRLAGGLTQYF. The CDR3 DNA is TGTGCCAGCAGCCTGAGACTAGCGGGAGGGCTTACGCAGTATTTT. Drawing the rest from reference TRBV7-6 and TRBJ2-3, the complete variable domain is GAGVSQSPRYKVTKRGQDVALRCDPISGHVSLYWYRQALGQGPEFLTYFNYEAQQDKSGLPNDRFSAERPEGSISTLTIQRTEQRDSAMYRCASSLRLAGGLTQYFGPGTRLTVL.

The gene calls are TRBV4-3 and TRBJ2-6; no definite D call. CDR1 LGHNA and CDR2 YSLEER come from the germline V gene. The CDR3 runs to 18 residues. Trimming took 1 base from V and 0 from J, leaving 13 bases between them. CDR3 protein: CASSQVAGVFSGANVLTF. In nucleotides, the CDR3 is TGCGCCAGCAGCCAAGTGGCAGGTGTCTTCTCTGGGGCCAACGTCCTGACTTTC.

As to this clone: The same CDR3 is also encoded by other DNA sequences in this sample. The chain has TRBV7-9 and TRBJ2-3; TRBD1 might be the D (5 bases). The CDR3 has 14 residues. V was trimmed by 2 bases and J by 0 bases, leaving 6 bases between them. Germline loops: CDR1 SEHNR, CDR2 FQNEAQ (reference sequence). The CDR3 protein is CASSLTGSTDTQYF. The CDR3 region has the DNA TGTGCCAGCAGCTTAACAGGAAGCACAGATACGCAGTATTTT.

The chain recombines TRBV18 with TRBJ2-1; TRBD2 might be the D (6 bases). The V end was cut by 3 bases, the J end by 10 bases, with 13 bases between. CDR1 KGHSH and CDR2 LQKENI come from the germline V gene. The CDR3 has 13 residues. CDR3 coding DNA: TGTGCCAGCTCACCTCCTGCGGGGAGCGAGCAGTTCTTC. Residues: CASSPPAGSEQFF.

Worth noting for this clone: At one of its ends the junction is not consistent with the germline gene, which may arise from a read error. Distinct nucleotide sequences in the sample also encode this CDR3. The V and J genes are TRBV30 and TRBJ2-2; TRBD2 is a possible D gene (5 bases). Germline V gene lookup returns CDR1 GTSNPN and CDR2 SVGIG (reference sequence). The CDR3 sequence is 12 residues long. The DNA for the CDR3 is TGTGCCTGGAGCGACGACACCGGGGAGTTGTTTTTT. Its translation: CAWSDDTGELFF.

The J gene is TRBJ2-4, the V gene TRBV29-1; 10 positions match TRBD1. The CDR3 consists of 15 residues. J was trimmed by 7 bases and V by 0 bases; bases with no gene match: 6. CDR1 is SQVTM, CDR2 ANQGSEA, per germline. CDR3 nucleotides: TGCAGCGTTGAAGAGGGGACAGGGGTCCGGAACATTCAGTACTTC. This codes for CSVEEGTGVRNIQYF.

This rearrangement joins TRBV7-9 to TRBJ2-6; a possible D gene is TRBD2 (7 bases). Germline V CDR1 and CDR2: SEHNR, FQNEAQ (reference sequence). CDR3 size: 18 residues. V was trimmed by 7 bases and J by 0 bases, leaving 19 bases between them. The CDR3 DNA sequence: TGTGCCAGCAACCCCGCGGGGGCAGCTAGCTCTGGGGCCAACGTCCTGACTTTC. This codes for CASNPAGAASSGANVLTF.

The rearrangement uses TRBV5-6 and TRBJ2-3, with D possibly matching TRBD2 (6 bases). Germline lookup yields CDR1 SGHDT and CDR2 YYEEEE. The CDR3 has 15 amino acids. V was cut by 0 bases and J by 1 base, with 9 bases left in between. CDR3 residues: CASSLVRRGTDTQYF. As DNA, the CDR3 is TGTGCCAGCAGCTTGGTCCGGAGGGGCACAGATACGCAGTATTTT.

The gene calls are TRBV7-9 and TRBJ2-5; 8 bases agree with TRBD1. The V gene end was trimmed by 4 bases and the J gene end by 5 bases; junction bases not matched to a gene: 3. This CDR3 contains 13 residues. Germline V lookup: CDR1 SEHNR, CDR2 FQNEAQ (reference sequence). The CDR3 loop is CASSWTGWETQYF. The CDR3 nucleotides are TGTGCCAGCAGCTGGACAGGGTGGGAGACCCAGTACTTC.

The V and J genes are TRBV7-8 and TRBJ2-2; 9 bases map to TRBD1. The length of the CDR3 is 14 residues. J lost 10 bases, V lost 5 bases, and 8 bases had no gene match. Germline CDR1 SGHVS, CDR2 FQNEAQ. CDR3 DNA sequence: TGTGCCAGCAGCGCCCGGACAGGGGTTGAGGAGCTGTTTTTT. Protein sequence: CASSARTGVEELFF.

This chain connects TRBV29-1 to TRBJ2-5; TRBD2 aligns across 10 bases. The CDR3 loop spans 14 amino acids. V shed 7 bases, J shed 5 bases, and the junction held 10 bases outside the gene matches. The germline V gene has CDR1 SQVTM and CDR2 ANQGSEA. The CDR3 DNA reads TGCAGCGGCGGGGGAAGCGGGAGGGCCGAGACCCAGTACTTC. Its translation is CSGGGSGRAETQYF.

V is TRBV7-9 and J is TRBJ2-5, with TRBD1 matching over 9 bases. V lost 0 bases and J lost 2; bases outside the gene matches: 4. This CDR3 is 16 amino acids long. Per germline, CDR1 SEHNR and CDR2 FQNEAQ (reference sequence). The CDR3 protein is CASSLAWDRAQETQYF. The CDR3 region has the DNA TGTGCCAGCAGCTTAGCGTGGGACAGGGCGCAAGAGACCCAGTACTTC.

This chain uses TRBV6-5 with TRBJ1-1; TRBD1 aligns across 7 bases. This CDR3 is built from 13 residues. V shed 7 bases, J shed 3 bases, and the junction held 5 bases outside the gene matches. Germline-derived CDR1 and CDR2 are MNHEY and SVGAGI. The CDR3 loop is CASTPDRDTEAFF. The CDR3 nucleotides are TGTGCCAGCACACCAGACAGGGACACTGAAGCTTTCTTT.

The chain has TRBV7-2 and TRBJ1-5; TRBD1 might be the D (6 bases). V shed 1 base and J shed 2 bases, with 15 bases lying between them. Germline V lookup: CDR1 SGHTA, CDR2 FQGNSA. The CDR3 spans 17 residues. The CDR3, as DNA: TGTGCCAGCAGCTTAGGATACAGGGTGGAGGGCAATCAGCCCCAGCATTTT. Its translation: CASSLGYRVEGNQPQHF. The full variable domain, in which reference TRBV7-2 and TRBJ1-5 provide the parts outside the CDR3, is GAGVSQSPSNKVTEKGKDVELRCDPISGHTALYWYRQSLGQGLEFLIYFQGNSAPDKSGLPSDRFSAERTGGSVSTLTIQRTQQEDSAVYLCASSLGYRVEGNQPQHFGDGTRLSIL.

The rearrangement joins TRBV28 to TRBJ1-3; no clear D. Germline CDR1 MDHEN, CDR2 SYDVKM. Trimming shortened V by 4 bases and J by 5 bases, and 12 bases separated the two germline ends. CDR3 size: 14 residues. As DNA, the CDR3 is TGTGCCAGCAGTTCGGACTGGTCGAGAAACACCATATATTTT. Its translation is CASSSDWSRNTIYF.

The rearrangement joins TRBV7-3 to TRBJ1-5; D might be TRBD1 (5 bases). In germline, CDR1 is SGHTA, CDR2 FQGTGA. CDR3 size: 18 residues. V was pared by 4 bases and J by 5 bases, with 24 bases between. In nucleotides, the CDR3 is TGTGCCAGCAGCTCCTCCCTTACCCAGGGCCCTCCCCATCAGCCCCAGCATTTT. Encoded protein: CASSSSLTQGPPHQPQHF.

This clone was counted once. The chain combines TRBV7-2 with TRBJ2-3; weak D call: TRBD1 (5 bases). The CDR3 extends over 13 amino acids. Germline loops: CDR1 SGHTA, CDR2 FQGNSA. The V end lost 5 bases, the J end lost 4 bases, and 10 bases lay between the germline ends. The CDR3 loop is CASSERGADTQYF. CDR3 DNA: TGTGCCAGCAGCGAAAGGGGTGCAGATACGCAGTATTTT. Full variable domain (outside the CDR3, taken from reference TRBV7-2 and TRBJ2-3): GAGVSQSPSNKVTEKGKDVELRCDPISGHTALYWYRQSLGQGLEFLIYFQGNSAPDKSGLPSDRFSAERTGGSVSTLTIQRTQQEDSAVYLCASSERGADTQYFGPGTRLTVL.

The J gene is TRBJ1-1, the V gene TRBV10-3; 7 nucleotides align to TRBD1. Germline CDR1 ENHRY, CDR2 SYGVKD. V lost 6 bases, J lost 0 bases, and 4 bases stayed unmatched. This CDR3 is 14 amino acids long. Here the CDR3 DNA reads TGTGCCATCAGGGGGACAGTCATGAACACTGAAGCTTTCTTT. It yields the protein CAIRGTVMNTEAFF.